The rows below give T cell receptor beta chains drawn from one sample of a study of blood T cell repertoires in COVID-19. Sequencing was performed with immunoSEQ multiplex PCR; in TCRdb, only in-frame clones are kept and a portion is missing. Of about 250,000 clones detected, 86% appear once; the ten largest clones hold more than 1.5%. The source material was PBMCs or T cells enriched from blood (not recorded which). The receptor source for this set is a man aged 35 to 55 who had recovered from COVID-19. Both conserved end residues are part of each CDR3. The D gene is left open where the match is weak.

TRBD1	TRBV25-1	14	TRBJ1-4	CASRDDRGGEKLFF
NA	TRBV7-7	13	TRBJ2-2	CASSLSGGAELFF
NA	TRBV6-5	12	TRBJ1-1	CASSPGYTEAFF
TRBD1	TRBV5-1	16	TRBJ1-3	CASSTQQGAAGNTIYF
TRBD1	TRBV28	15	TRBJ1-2	CASRTGQGALYGYTF
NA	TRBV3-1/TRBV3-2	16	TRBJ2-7	CASSHLTPGKPYEQYF
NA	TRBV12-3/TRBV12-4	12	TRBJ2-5	CASSTNPGTQYF
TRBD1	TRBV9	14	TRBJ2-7	CASSVGAGGYEQYF
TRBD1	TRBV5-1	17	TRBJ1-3	CASSFSGQPRSGNTIYF
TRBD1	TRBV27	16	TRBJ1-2	CASSPGTGRANYGYTF
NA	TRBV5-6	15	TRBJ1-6	CASSGMGAWRSPLHF
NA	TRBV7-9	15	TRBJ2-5	CASSLEQGFQETQYF
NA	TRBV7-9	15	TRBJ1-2	CASSPGGGFNYGYTF
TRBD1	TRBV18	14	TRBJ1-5	CASSSGQRYQPQHF
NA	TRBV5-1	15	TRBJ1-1	CASSLGRGMNTEAFF
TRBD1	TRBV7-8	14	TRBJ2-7	CASSDRTGPGEQYF
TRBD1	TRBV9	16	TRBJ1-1	CASSPGTGAMNTEAFF
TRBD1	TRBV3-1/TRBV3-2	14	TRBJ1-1	CASSQVPGGTEAFF
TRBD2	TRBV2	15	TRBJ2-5	CASLRHVAGGETQYF
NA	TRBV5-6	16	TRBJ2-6	CASSLVYRAGANVLTF
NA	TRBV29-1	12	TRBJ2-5	CSVEDSRETQYF
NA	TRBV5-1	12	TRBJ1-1	CASSTRGTEAFF
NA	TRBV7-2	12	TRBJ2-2	CASSSDTGELFF
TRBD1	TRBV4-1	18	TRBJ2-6	CASNKAGTGDSGANVLTF
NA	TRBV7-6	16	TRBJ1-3	CASSLGHLPSGNTIYF
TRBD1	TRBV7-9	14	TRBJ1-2	CASSRKTGDYGYTF
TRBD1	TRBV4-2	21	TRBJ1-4	CASSPGQGRKALIGANEKLFF
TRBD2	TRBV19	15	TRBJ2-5	CASGTSGGRQETQYF
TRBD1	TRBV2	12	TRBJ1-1	CASGTGNTEAFF
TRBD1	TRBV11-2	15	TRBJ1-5	CASSLSGGPDQPQHF
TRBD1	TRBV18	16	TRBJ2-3	CASSNSRDSRTDTQYF
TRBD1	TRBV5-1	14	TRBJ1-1	CASSTPQGSTEAFF
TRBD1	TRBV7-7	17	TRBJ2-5	CASSLRPRQGARETQYF
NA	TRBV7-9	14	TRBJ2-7	CASSPTTRNYEQYF
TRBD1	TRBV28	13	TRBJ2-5	CASRGQGTETQYF
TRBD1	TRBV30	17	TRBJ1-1	CAWTPLGQGAVNTEAFF